The clone carrying this T cell receptor (beta chain) appeared a few times. As yet, its antigen is unknown. The sample is drawn from a study of cytomegalovirus exposure and HLA in healthy donors. The PCR made use of 60 Vbeta and 13 Jbeta primers. The table came from immunoSEQ multiplex PCR; TCRdb's copy has only in-frame clones and leaves some out. Altogether about 140,000 clones are present, nearly 80% being singletons, with the ten largest covering 0.85% to 1.4%. Findings and limits, study-wide: In a later analysis, parvovirus B19, influenza, CMV and Epstein-Barr virus appeared linked to several top co-occurrence clusters. Later analysis identified a missense DCLRE1C variant that was linked to TCR beta V- and J-gene trimming. In all likelihood, a cluster of highly shared sequence variants was a sequencing artifact. Both high specificity and high sensitivity reportedly marked the classifier's diagnosis of cytomegalovirus status.

Germline values: CDR1 SGHTA, CDR2 FQGNSA. Trimming cost V 5 bases and J 2 bases; bases outside gene matches: 8. The CDR3 length is 15 residues. Sequenced input: PBMCs. This rearrangement joins TRBV7-2 to TRBJ1-1, with TRBD1 matching 7 bases. The clonotype was recovered from a male donor in good health and CMV-seronegative. CDR3 residues: CASSSWDRHNTEAFF. In DNA, the CDR3 is TGTGCCAGCAGCAGTTGGGACAGACACAACACTGAAGCTTTCTTT.